This T cell receptor beta chain originates from a study of T cells in Graves' hyperthyroidism and ophthalmopathy. Study outcomes and limitations: Stable hyperthyroidism was separated from ophthalmopathy by a model based on 13 V-J features.

Template material for amplifying TCR beta CDR3 regions consisted of RNA transcripts. The TCR CDR3 was amplified in a first-round RT-PCR using the HTBI primer set. TCRdb reprocessed the multiplex PCR reads with MiXCR, giving one entry per CDR3 protein. The data hold almost 250,000 distinct CDR3 sequences, with approximately 23% observed a single time. With regard to this clonotype: The target antigen is unknown.

Germline V lookup: CDR1 MDHEN, CDR2 SYDVKM. This CDR3 is built from 12 residues. Trimming removed 6 bases at V and 5 bases at J, with 10 bases between. The PBMCs studied were ones that came from 10 ml fresh peripheral blood. The material sequenced was blood. The sequence came from a woman aged 40 to 50 with Graves' ophthalmopathy. This chain joins TRBV28 and TRBJ2-5, with unresolved D. The CDR3 region has the DNA TGTGCCAGCAGGGAGTTTGGGGAGACCCAGTACTTC. Its protein product is CASREFGETQYF.